The 20 T cell receptor beta chains in this list originate from one sample, sequenced in a study of tumor and adjacent non-tumor tissue in lung cancer. A modified ARM-PCR protocol with three rounds of nested PCR amplified TCRbeta. TCRdb re-called the multiplex PCR reads through MiXCR, storing one row per CDR3 protein. The sample has about 200,000 distinct CDR3 sequences, 60% to 75% seen once. This sample's RNA came from whole unsorted tissue. The sequencing input was lung tumor tissue. These TCRs come from a man aged 60-69 years with non-small cell lung cancer.

On this clonotype itself: Mismatch with germline at one junction end may stem from a read error. The rearrangement links TRBV6-1 to TRBJ1-1; D not certain. Germline CDR1 MNHNS, CDR2 SASEGT. The CDR3 runs to 12 residues. The CDR3, as DNA: TGTGACAGCAGTGAACCTTACACTGAAGCTTTCTTT. Its translation is CDSSEPYTEAFF.

With regard to this clonotype: A read error is likely, as this CDR3 ends without the conserved phenylalanine or tryptophan. V and J are TRBV11-3 and TRBJ2-3; D uncertain. In germline, CDR1 is SGHNT, CDR2 YENEEA. This CDR3 comprises 12 residues. The CDR3 is CASSPLGDAQYI. DNA for the CDR3: TGTGCCAGCAGCCCTTTAGGAGATGCGCAGTATATT.

The rearrangement joins TRBV4-3 to TRBJ2-3; perhaps TRBD2 as D (6 bases). Trimming removed 1 base at V and 11 bases at J, with 22 bases between. This CDR3 is 16 amino acids long. Germline V lookup: CDR1 LGHNA, CDR2 YSLEER. CDR3 residues: CASSQGRAGTIDMQYF. For the CDR3, the DNA is TGCGCCAGCAGCCAAGGTAGAGCGGGCACCATAGACATGCAGTATTTT.

The chain combines TRBV6-1 with TRBJ1-1; D is unclear. Germline V lookup: CDR1 MNHNS, CDR2 SASEGT. V lost 1 base to trimming and J lost 6 bases, with 18 bases between them. The CDR3 sequence is 16 residues long. In DNA form, the CDR3 reads TGTGCCAGCAGTGAAGGATCGGGGAAGGATTTCGCTGAAGCTTTCTTT. It translates to CASSEGSGKDFAEAFF.

The rearrangement uses TRBV20-1 and TRBJ2-7, with TRBD1 identical over 9 bases. V was pared by 2 bases and J by 2 bases, with 4 bases of the junction left unmatched. This CDR3 is built from 14 residues. The germline CDR1 and CDR2 sequences are DFQATT and SNEGSKA (reference sequence). In DNA form, the CDR3 reads TGCAGTGCTAGACAGACAGGGGGACCCTACGAGCAGTACTTC. It specifies CSARQTGGPYEQYF.

On this clonotype: The CDR3 does not close with the conserved phenylalanine or tryptophan, likely indicating a read error. The V gene is TRBV11-2, the J gene TRBJ1-6; TRBD1 is a possible D gene (6 bases). The CDR3 loop spans 14 amino acids. V was trimmed by 8 bases and J by 5 bases, leaving 13 bases between them. Germline CDR1 SGHAT, CDR2 FQNNGV. The CDR3 reads CASDIGTNNSPLHI. The CDR3, as DNA: TGTGCCAGCGACATCGGGACAAATAATTCACCCCTCCACATT.

The gene calls are TRBV5-4 and TRBJ2-2, with D possibly TRBD2 on 7 matching bases. The CDR3 extends over 15 amino acids. Per germline, CDR1 SGHNT and CDR2 YYREEE (reference sequence). The CDR3 sequence: CISSFRGGGTGELFF. CDR3 DNA: TGTATCAGCAGCTTCAGGGGAGGGGGCACCGGGGAGCTGTTTTTT.

The J gene is TRBJ1-4, the V gene TRBV20-1; the D gene is possibly TRBD1 (5 bases). The CDR3 extends over 16 amino acids. Per the germline V gene, CDR1 is DFQATT and CDR2 is SNEGSKA (reference sequence). Trimming took off 6 bases at V and 4 bases at J, with 21 bases between the two ends. The CDR3, as DNA: TGCAGTGCCCCCGCCGGGGGGTCCGCAATTAATGAAAAACTGTTTTTT. It is translated as CSAPAGGSAINEKLFF.

This clonotype has more than one count but fewer than ten. At one end, the junction sequence differs from germline, possibly due to a read error. V is TRBV11-3 and J is TRBJ2-3; 9 positions match TRBD2. Germline assignment: CDR1 SGHNT and CDR2 YENEEA. This CDR3 spans 15 amino acids. The CDR3 sequence is CASSSGTSMADTQYF. CDR3 coding DNA: TGTGCCAGTAGCTCCGGGACTAGCATGGCAGATACACAGTATTTT.

A word on this clonotype: The junction shows a germline mismatch at one end, possibly a read error. The chain is built from TRBV12-3 or TRBV12-4 and TRBJ2-5; D gene unclear. The CDR3 is made up of 14 amino acids. The DNA of the CDR3 is TGTGCCAGCAGTTCCTCCAGGATAGAAGAGACCCAGTGCTTC. Its translation: CASSSSRIEETQCF.

The chain combines TRBV6-1 with TRBJ2-2, with 9 bases fitting TRBD1. Germline CDR1 and CDR2: MNHNS and SASEGT. V was pared by 8 bases and J by 14 bases, with 15 bases of the junction left unmatched. The CDR3 sequence is 14 residues long. CDR3: CASGQGLNTEELFF. The CDR3 nucleotides are TGTGCCAGCGGACAGGGGCTAAACACCGAGGAACTGTTTTTT.

This chain uses TRBV5-5 with TRBJ2-1; possible D gene TRBD2, 5 bases. The germline gives CDR1 SGHKS, CDR2 YYEKEE (reference sequence). The germline V and J ends were trimmed by 1 base and 6 bases, with 20 bases remaining between them. The CDR3 is made up of 17 amino acids. CDR3 in amino acids: CASSLSKLFGVFNEQFF. As DNA, the CDR3 is TGTGCCAGCAGCTTGTCGAAATTGTTCGGGGTCTTCAATGAGCAGTTCTTC. Filled out from reference TRBV5-5 and TRBJ2-1, the complete variable domain reads DAGVTQSPTHLIKTRGQQVTLRCSPISGHKSVSWYQQVLGQGPQFIFQYYEKEERGRGNFPDRFSARQFPNYSSELNVNALLLGDSALYLCASSLSKLFGVFNEQFFGPGTRLTVL.

Regarding this clonotype: Mismatch with germline at one junction end may stem from a read error. The genes are TRBV20-1 and TRBJ2-2, with D uncertain. The germline V gene has CDR1 DFQATT and CDR2 SNEGSKA (reference sequence). The CDR3 loop spans 12 amino acids. CDR3 sequence (DNA): TGCAGTGCTAGTCTGTTCACCGAGGAGCTATTTTTT. Translation: CSASLFTEELFF.

The table lists this clonotype with a count of one. The junction and the germline gene differ at one end; a read error may be behind it. The chain employs TRBV4-2 and TRBJ1-6; D is possibly TRBD1 (5 bases). CDR3 length: 15 amino acids. The germline V gene encodes CDR1 LGHNA and CDR2 YNFKEQ. The CDR3 region is CASIRAAGEGSPPHF. The CDR3 DNA sequence: TGTGCCAGCATCAGAGCCGCGGGGGAAGGATCACCCCCCCACTTT.

This clonotype was observed many times. V and J are TRBV5-4 and TRBJ2-3; D perhaps matches TRBD2 (6 bases). V dropped 4 bases and J dropped 2 bases, with 17 bases sitting between them. The CDR3 has 16 residues. From germline, CDR1 is SGHNT and CDR2 YYREEE (reference sequence). The CDR3 nucleotides read TGTGCCAGCAGCCCAATAGCGGATCGAACCACAGATACGCAGTATTTT. This encodes CASSPIADRTTDTQYF.

Note on this clonotype: This may stem from a read error, because a much larger clone lies one nucleotide away. The chain is built from TRBV4-1 and TRBJ1-4, with D hard to call. Germline loops: CDR1 MGHRA, CDR2 YSYEKL. The CDR3 has 14 residues. V lost 4 bases and J 6 bases, leaving 12 bases between the germline ends. As DNA, the CDR3 is TGCGCCAGCAGCCCCGGGGATATTGATGAAAAACTGTTTTTT. Translating it yields CASSPGDIDEKLFF.

As concerns this clonotype: Because the CDR3 is missing its conserved closing phenylalanine or tryptophan, this is likely a read error. The chain employs TRBV20-1 and TRBJ2-7; the D gene could be TRBD1 or TRBD2 (5 bases each). Trimming stripped 3 bases from V and 6 bases from J, with 12 bases between. This CDR3 comprises 12 residues. CDR1 is DFQATT and CDR2 is SNEGSKA in the germline V gene (reference sequence). The CDR3 DNA reads as TGCAGTGCTAGGAGAGGGGAGAGCGAGCAGTACTTA. Translating it yields CSARRGESEQYL.

About this clonotype itself: It may be a read error: a sequence one base away is much more abundant. The V call is TRBV29-1, the J call TRBJ2-1; D possibly corresponds to TRBD2 (5 bases). The CDR3 length is 13 residues. Germline CDR1 and CDR2: SQVTM and ANQGSEA. CDR3 amino acids: CSVSEHRRDEQLF. CDR3 DNA: TGCAGCGTTTCGGAACACCGACGGGATGAGCAGTTATTC.

As for this clonotype: At one of its ends the junction is not consistent with the germline gene, which may arise from a read error. V and J are TRBV6-2 or TRBV6-3 and TRBJ2-7; D may match TRBD1 or TRBD2 (5 bases each). In germline, CDR1 is MNHEY, CDR2 SVGEGT. The CDR3 contains 13 residues. Here the CDR3 DNA reads TGTGCCAGCAGAAGGGACGGAGCCTACAAGCAGTACTTC. The encoded protein is CASRRDGAYKQYF.

About this clonotype: A read error is possible here, since a much larger clone lies one base away. V usage is TRBV20-1 and J usage is TRBJ1-5; D is unclear. V lost 2 bases, J lost 0 bases, and 14 bases lay in between. The CDR3 sequence is 16 residues long. Germline V gene data show CDR1 as DFQATT and CDR2 as SNEGSKA (reference sequence). As DNA, the CDR3 is TGCAGTGCTAGACCCCCTATAACTTATAGCAATCAGCCCCAGCATTTT. As protein: CSARPPITYSNQPQHF.